Sequencing of this T cell receptor (beta chain) was carried out in a study of cytomegalovirus exposure and HLA in healthy donors. Across the whole study: From donors who were HLA-typed, an early data release held around 80 million unique TCRs. General observations from the study: As was reported, the HLA-A and HLA-B alleles of most subjects were accurately predicted from TCR beta sequences.

A single count supports this clone. Its cognate antigen is unknown. V gave up 3 bases and J gave up 4 bases; unmatched junction bases: 5. Germline CDR1 and CDR2: LGHNA and YNFKEQ. This CDR3 has 15 residues. Amplification used 60 Vbeta primers and 13 Jbeta primers. Only in-frame clones appear in the TCRdb table, and some are missing; sequencing was by immunoSEQ multiplex PCR. The table has over 150,000 clones, 75% to 85% seen once; the top ten hold less than 9%. Material for sequencing was PBMCs. The sequence was collected from a male donor in good health and CMV-seropositive. The rearrangement links TRBV4-2 to TRBJ1-5; TRBD1 matches 8 bases. The CDR3 DNA sequence: TGTGCCAGCAGCCACGGACAGGGAGCGAATCAGCCCCAGCATTTT. Its protein product is CASSHGQGANQPQHF.